This T cell receptor beta chain derives from a study of blood T cell repertoires in COVID-19. Whole-study context: Sources were T cells, B-cell-depleted T cells, or PBMCs; the material itself was cDNA or gDNA.

Participants were aged 18 to 89 years from around 24 US areas. Clinical history reported by participants formed the basis on which cohorts were assigned. The authors' processing: Amplifying reference gene primers gave estimates of nucleated cell counts. Produced via immunoSEQ multiplex PCR; TCRdb's table is partial and in-frame only. That table furnishes V, J and clone size, whereas the DNA furnished D and trimming. The profile shows roughly 160,000 clones, roughly 80% of them singletons. This CDR3 region has 15 residues. Trimming pared 6 bases from V and 6 bases from J, leaving 17 bases between. Germline CDR1 and CDR2: LNHDA and SQIVND (reference sequence).

The rearrangement uses TRBV19 and TRBJ2-2; D might be TRBD1 (6 bases). The sample was PBMCs or T cells enriched from blood (not recorded which). This receptor was obtained from a man aged 50 or older who had recovered from COVID-19. The CDR3 is CASRDDRSVSGELFF. The CDR3 DNA follows: TGTGCCAGTAGGGACGACAGGAGTGTTTCCGGGGAGCTGTTTTTT.